Here is one T cell receptor beta chain with its context. Other DNA sequences in this sample translate to the same CDR3. This sample is drawn from a study of shared clonotypes between healthy human individuals. The CDR3 covers 14 residues. The V gene end was trimmed by 3 bases and the J gene end by 9 bases; junction bases not matched to a gene: 9. CDR1 and CDR2 from the germline V gene are SQVTM and ANQGSEA. Authors' processing steps: ImmunoSEQ output held junction-only sequences without quality scores, so filtering differed. The data were produced by immunoSEQ multiplex PCR, yet TCRdb's version contains in-frame clones alone and is incomplete. The V and J calls and the clone size are those of that table, but D and trimming were determined from the DNA. The data contain almost 750,000 clones, around 77% of them singletons.

The gene calls are TRBV29-1 and TRBJ2-4; 9 nucleotides match TRBD1. The sequence came from a woman aged 30 to 39 in good health. The sample consisted of memory CD4+ T cells sorted from blood. Sample subset: CD45RA-negative fraction. CDR3 sequence: CSVDGGQGRGIQYF. The CDR3 DNA follows: TGCAGCGTTGATGGGGGACAGGGTCGGGGCATTCAGTACTTC. Full variable domain (remainder filled in from reference TRBV29-1 and TRBJ2-4): SAVISQKPSRDICQRGTSLTIQCQVDSQVTMMFWYRQQPGQSLTLIATANQGSEATYESGFVIDKFPISRPNLTFSTLTVSNMSPEDSSIYLCSVDGGQGRGIQYFGAGTRLSVL.